The clone carrying this T cell receptor beta chain was counted between two and nine times. What it recognizes is unknown. As the sequencing template, cDNA was produced by extracting RNA and reverse transcribing it. TCRdb keeps only in-frame clones here, not all; method: immunoSEQ multiplex PCR. The data hold a few hundred thousand clones, with around two fifths observed a single time. Germline CDR1 reads SEHNR; CDR2 reads FQNEAQ (reference sequence). This CDR3 is built from 15 residues. V lost 5 bases and J lost 0, with 12 bases in between. The data were taken from a study of CD8+ T cells in alopecia areata. Broader study findings: Both scalp clonality and the expanded CD8+ clones among the top 100 showed a significant decrease with tofacitinib.

Indicated treatment: oral pan-JAK inhibitor, 5-10 mg twice daily. This rearrangement joins TRBV7-9 to TRBJ2-3; D is undetermined. The source material was CD4+ T cells sorted from blood, sampled at approximately week 30, from a patient treated with tofacitinib. The sequence came from a human donor with alopecia areata. CDR3 protein: CASSLGEVSTDTQYF. The CDR3 region has the DNA TGTGCCAGCAGCCTAGGAGAGGTTAGCACAGATACGCAGTATTTT.